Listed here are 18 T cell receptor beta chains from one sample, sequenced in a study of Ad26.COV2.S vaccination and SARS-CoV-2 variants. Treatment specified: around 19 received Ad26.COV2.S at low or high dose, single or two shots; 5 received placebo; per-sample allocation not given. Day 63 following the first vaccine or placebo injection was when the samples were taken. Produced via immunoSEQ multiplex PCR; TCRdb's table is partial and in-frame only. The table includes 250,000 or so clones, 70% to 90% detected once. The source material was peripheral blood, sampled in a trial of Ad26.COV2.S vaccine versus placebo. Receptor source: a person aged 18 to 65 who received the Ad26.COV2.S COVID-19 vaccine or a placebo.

The DNA for the CDR3 is TGTGCCAGCAGCTCTCGAGCAAGTACAACTAATGAAAAACTGTTTTTT. This codes for CASSSRASTTNEKLFF. The chain joins TRBV7-9 to TRBJ1-4; D is uncertain. V was shortened by 4 bases and J by 0 bases, with 12 bases between the two germline ends. This CDR3 region has 16 residues. Germline V gene data show CDR1 as SEHNR and CDR2 as FQNEAQ (reference sequence).

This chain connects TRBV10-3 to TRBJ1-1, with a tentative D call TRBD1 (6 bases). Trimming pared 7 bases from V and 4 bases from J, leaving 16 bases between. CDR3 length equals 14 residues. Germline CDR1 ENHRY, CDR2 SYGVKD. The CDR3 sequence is CAITPSWGATEAFF. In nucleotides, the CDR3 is TGTGCCATCACCCCCTCCTGGGGGGCCACTGAAGCTTTCTTT.

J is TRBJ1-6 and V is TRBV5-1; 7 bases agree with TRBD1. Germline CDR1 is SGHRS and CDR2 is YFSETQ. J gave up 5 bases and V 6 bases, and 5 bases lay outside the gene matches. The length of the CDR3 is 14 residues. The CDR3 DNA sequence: TGCGCCAGCACCTGGACAGGAGATAATTCACCCCTCCACTTT. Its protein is CASTWTGDNSPLHF.

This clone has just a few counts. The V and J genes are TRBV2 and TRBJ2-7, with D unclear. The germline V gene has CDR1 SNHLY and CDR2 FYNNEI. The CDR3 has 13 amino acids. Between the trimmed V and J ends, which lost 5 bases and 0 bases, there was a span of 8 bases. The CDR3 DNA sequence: TGTGCCAGCAGTCAGGTGACCTCCTACGAGCAGTACTTC. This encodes CASSQVTSYEQYF.

The CDR3 spells CASSQMTGPGADTQYF. The CDR3 DNA reads TGTGCCAGCAGCCAGATGACAGGGCCCGGGGCAGATACGCAGTATTTT. The J gene is TRBJ2-3, the V gene TRBV14, with 7 bases matching TRBD1. There are 16 residues in the CDR3. V shed 3 bases, J shed 4 bases, and the junction held 10 bases outside the gene matches. CDR1 and CDR2 from the germline V gene are SGHDN and FVKESK. Combining the CDR3 with reference TRBV14 and TRBJ2-3 gives the whole variable domain EAGVTQFPSHSVIEKGQTVTLRCDPISGHDNLYWYRRVMGKEIKFLLHFVKESKQDESGMPNNRFLAERTGGTYSTLKVQPAELEDSGVYFCASSQMTGPGADTQYFGPGTRLTVL.

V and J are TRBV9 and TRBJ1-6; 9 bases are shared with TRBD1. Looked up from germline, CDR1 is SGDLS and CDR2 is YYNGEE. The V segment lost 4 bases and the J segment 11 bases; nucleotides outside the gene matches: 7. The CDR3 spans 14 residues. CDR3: CASSPWDRVAPLHF. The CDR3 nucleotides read TGTGCCAGCAGCCCCTGGGACAGGGTGGCACCCCTCCACTTT.

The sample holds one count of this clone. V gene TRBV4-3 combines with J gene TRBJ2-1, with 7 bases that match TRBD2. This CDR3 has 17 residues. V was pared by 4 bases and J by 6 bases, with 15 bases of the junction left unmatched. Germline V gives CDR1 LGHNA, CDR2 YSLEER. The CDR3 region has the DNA TGCGCCAGCAGCCGGACTATGGGGCGGGAGCCAAGCAATGAGCAGTTCTTC. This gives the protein CASSRTMGREPSNEQFF.

The CDR3 nucleotides are TGTGCCCTCGGGGGGACTAGCACAGATACGCAGTATTTT. It encodes CALGGTSTDTQYF. The chain combines TRBV5-4 with TRBJ2-3; 7 bases are shared with TRBD2. The CDR3 is made up of 13 amino acids. Germline CDR1 reads SGHNT; CDR2 reads YYREEE (reference sequence). Germline trimming cut 10 bases from V and 0 bases from J; bases unmatched to any gene: 5. Looking up the rest from reference TRBV5-4 and TRBJ2-3 gives the full variable domain: ETGVTQSPTHLIKTRGQQVTLRCSSQSGHNTVSWYQQALGQGPQFIFQYYREEENGRGNFPPRFSGLQFPNYSSELNVNALELDDSALYLCALGGTSTDTQYFGPGTRLTVL.

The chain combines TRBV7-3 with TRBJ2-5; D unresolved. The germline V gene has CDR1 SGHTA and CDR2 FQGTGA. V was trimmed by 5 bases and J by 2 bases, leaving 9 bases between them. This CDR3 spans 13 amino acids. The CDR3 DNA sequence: TGTGCCAGCAGCCGAAACGCTCAAGAGACCCAGTACTTC. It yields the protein CASSRNAQETQYF. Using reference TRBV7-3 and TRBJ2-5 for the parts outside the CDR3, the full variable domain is GAGVSQTPSNKVTEKGKYVELRCDPISGHTALYWYRQSLGQGPEFLIYFQGTGAADDSGLPNDRFFAVRPEGSVSTLKIQRTERGDSAVYLCASSRNAQETQYFGPGTRLLVL.

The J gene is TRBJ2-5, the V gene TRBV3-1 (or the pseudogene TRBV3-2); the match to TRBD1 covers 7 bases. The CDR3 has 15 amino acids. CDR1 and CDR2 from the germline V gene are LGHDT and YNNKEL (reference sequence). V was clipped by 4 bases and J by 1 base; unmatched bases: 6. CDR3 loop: CASSLIRTGQETQYF. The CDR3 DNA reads TGTGCCAGCAGCCTTATACGGACAGGCCAAGAGACCCAGTACTTC.

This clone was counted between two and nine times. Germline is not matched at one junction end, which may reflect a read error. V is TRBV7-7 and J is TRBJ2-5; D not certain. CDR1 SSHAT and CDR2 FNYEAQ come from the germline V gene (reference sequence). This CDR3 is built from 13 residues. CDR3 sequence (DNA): TGTGCTAGCAGCTTAGGTGGAGAAGAGACCCAGTACTTC. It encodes CASSLGGEETQYF. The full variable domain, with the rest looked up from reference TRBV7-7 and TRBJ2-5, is GAGVSQSPRYKVTKRGQDVTLRCDPISSHATLYWYQQALGQGPEFLTYFNYEAQPDKSGLPSDRFSAERPEGSISTLTIQRTEQRDSAMYRCASSLGGEETQYFGPGTRLLVL.

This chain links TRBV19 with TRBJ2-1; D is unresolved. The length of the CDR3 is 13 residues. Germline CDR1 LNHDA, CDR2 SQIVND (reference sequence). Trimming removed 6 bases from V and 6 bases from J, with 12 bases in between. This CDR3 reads CASRSHKPNEQFF. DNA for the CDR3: TGTGCCAGTAGATCTCACAAACCCAATGAGCAGTTCTTC.

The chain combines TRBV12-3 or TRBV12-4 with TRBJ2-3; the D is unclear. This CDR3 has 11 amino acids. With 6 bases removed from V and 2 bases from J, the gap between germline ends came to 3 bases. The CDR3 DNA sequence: TGTGCCAGCAGCGACACAGATACGCAGTATTTT. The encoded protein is CASSDTDTQYF.

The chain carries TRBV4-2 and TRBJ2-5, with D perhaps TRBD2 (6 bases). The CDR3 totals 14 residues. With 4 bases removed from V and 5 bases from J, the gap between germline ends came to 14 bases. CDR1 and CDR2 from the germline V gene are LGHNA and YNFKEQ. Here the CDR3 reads CASSRGGNKETQYF. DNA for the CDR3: TGTGCCAGCAGCCGCGGAGGGAACAAGGAGACCCAGTACTTC.

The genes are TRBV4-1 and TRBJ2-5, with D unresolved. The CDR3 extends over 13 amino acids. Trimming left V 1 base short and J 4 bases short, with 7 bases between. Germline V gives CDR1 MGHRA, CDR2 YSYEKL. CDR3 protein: CASSQVRLETQYF. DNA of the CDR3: TGCGCCAGCAGCCAAGTTAGGCTAGAGACCCAGTACTTC.

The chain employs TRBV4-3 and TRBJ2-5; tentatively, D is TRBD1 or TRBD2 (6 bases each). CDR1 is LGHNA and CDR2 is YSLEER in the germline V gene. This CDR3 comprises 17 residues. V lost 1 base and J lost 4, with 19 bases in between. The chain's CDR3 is CASSQVRGRGPGETQYF. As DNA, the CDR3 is TGCGCCAGCAGCCAAGTGAGGGGCCGGGGGCCGGGAGAGACCCAGTACTTC.

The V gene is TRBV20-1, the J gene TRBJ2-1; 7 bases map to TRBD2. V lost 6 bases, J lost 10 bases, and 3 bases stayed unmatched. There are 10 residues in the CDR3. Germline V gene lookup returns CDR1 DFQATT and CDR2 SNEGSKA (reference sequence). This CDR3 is CSAERDEQFF. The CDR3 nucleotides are TGCAGTGCAGAGCGGGACGAGCAGTTCTTC.

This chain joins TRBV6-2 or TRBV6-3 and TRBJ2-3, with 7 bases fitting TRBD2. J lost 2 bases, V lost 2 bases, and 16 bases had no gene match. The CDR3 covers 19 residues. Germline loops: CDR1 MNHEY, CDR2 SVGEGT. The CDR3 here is CASSYRRLWGTTNTDTQYF. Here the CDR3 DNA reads TGTGCCAGCAGTTACCGACGACTCTGGGGGACTACCAACACAGATACGCAGTATTTT.